There are a few counts of the clone carrying this T cell receptor (beta chain). These data belong to a study of T-cell reconstitution after alpha-beta-depleted transplantation in children. Preparation of the TCRbeta library was carried out with unique molecular identifiers. Each CDR3 protein gets one entry after TCRdb re-called the PCR reads with MiXCR. The table records roughly 400,000 distinct CDR3 sequences, around 20% of them present only once. The CDR3 has 13 amino acids. Per the germline V gene, CDR1 is DFQATT and CDR2 is SNEGSKA (reference sequence). V was clipped by 6 bases and J by 7 bases, with 18 bases between them.

The chain employs TRBV20-1 and TRBJ1-2; D possibly corresponds to TRBD1 (5 bases). The receptor comes from a human donor who donated a stem cell graft to a child with acute myeloid leukemia. The source material was PBMCs from the stem cell graft donor, sampled from the stem cell graft. The CDR3 sequence is CSARAGTWGGYTF. The CDR3 region has the DNA TGCAGTGCCCGAGCCGGGACCTGGGGTGGCTACACCTTC.